This T cell receptor beta chain was recorded in a study of CD4 T cells in relation to SARS-CoV-2 and coronaviruses. The study, taken as a whole, reports: Crossreactivity was assessed only for spike protein, not other viral proteins.

This CDR3 contains 16 residues. In germline, CDR1 is MDHEN, CDR2 SYDVKM. The V and J ends lost 5 bases and 0 bases, in that order; junction bases with no gene match: 6. Note on this clone: The target antigen is unknown.

Data came from immunoSEQ multiplex PCR; TCRdb stores just in-frame clones and leaves some out. This table has 30,000 to 45,000 clones, roughly 90% appearing once. The chain joins TRBV28 to TRBJ2-4, with 8 bases matching TRBD1. The sequence was collected from an adult with COVID-19. Sequenced sample: memory CD4+ T cells from PBMCs. The CDR3 sequence: CASSLDRGLAKNIQYF. CDR3 DNA: TGTGCCAGCAGTCTCGACAGGGGACTAGCCAAAAACATTCAGTACTTC.